The rows below give T cell receptor beta chains drawn from one sample of a study of beta chain features in type 1 diabetes. Method: immunoSEQ multiplex PCR; TCRdb's copy keeps in-frame clones and lacks some. This table holds 500,000 to 650,000 clones, approximately 13% found once. The material sequenced was naive CD4+ T cells from blood. The receptors stem from a man aged 25-45 years with type 1 diabetes. The CDR3 runs from the conserved cysteine through the conserved F or W. D genes are given only for firm matches. Size is stated for part of the rows, as once, few or many counts, or as a class when the clone is expanded.

clone_size j_call v_call cdr3_length d_call cdr3_aa cdr3_nt
few TRBJ2-1 TRBV28 12 NA CASSYTVNEQFF TGTGCCAGCAGTTACACTGTAAATGAGCAGTTCTTC
few TRBJ2-1 TRBV29-1 13 TRBD2 CSVDGGVVNEQFF TGCAGCGTTGATGGGGGGGTGGTCAATGAGCAGTTCTTC
NA TRBJ2-1 TRBV25-1 16 NA CASSERKTGPYNEQFF TGTGCCAGCAGTGAAAGGAAAACTGGGCCCTACAATGAGCAGTTCTTC
few TRBJ1-5 TRBV30 13 TRBD1 CAWSGTGGQPQHF TGTGCCTGGAGCGGGACAGGAGGTCAGCCCCAGCATTTT
NA TRBJ1-2 TRBV4-3 15 TRBD1 CASSQEGQGAYGYTF TGCGCCAGCAGCCAAGAGGGACAGGGAGCATATGGCTACACCTTC
NA TRBJ2-5 TRBV4-2 15 TRBD1 CASSQADRGQETQYF TGTGCCAGCAGCCAAGCCGACAGGGGGCAAGAGACCCAGTACTTC
NA TRBJ2-1 TRBV5-4 14 TRBD1 CASSGGDRANEQFF TGTGCCAGCAGCGGGGGGGACAGGGCCAATGAGCAGTTCTTC
NA TRBJ2-7 TRBV7-2 13 NA CASSSTGSYEQYF TGTGCCAGCAGCTCGACAGGATCCTACGAGCAGTACTTC
few TRBJ2-1 TRBV9 15 TRBD2 CASSVVAGALNEQFF TGTGCCAGCAGCGTAGTAGCGGGGGCCCTCAATGAGCAGTTCTTC
NA TRBJ1-2 TRBV7-9 14 TRBD1 CASSTRLTGSGYTF TGTGCCAGCAGCACTCGATTGACAGGGAGTGGCTACACCTTC
NA TRBJ2-3 TRBV19 14 NA CASSIGVRTDTQYF TGTGCCAGTAGTATCGGGGTTCGCACAGATACGCAGTATTTT
NA TRBJ2-3 TRBV5-1 15 NA CASGGTATSTDTQYF TGCGCCAGCGGGGGGACGGCCACTAGCACAGATACGCAGTATTTT
few TRBJ2-7 TRBV29-1 13 NA CSVDQGRGTEQYF TGCAGCGTTGACCAGGGCCGAGGGACCGAGCAGTACTTC
NA TRBJ2-4 TRBV14 15 TRBD2 CASSRTSGVLNIQYF TGTGCCAGCAGCCGGACTAGCGGGGTCTTGAACATTCAGTACTTC
NA TRBJ2-5 TRBV11-2 14 NA CASSVDWSQETQYF TGTGCCAGCAGCGTCGACTGGTCCCAAGAGACCCAGTACTTC
few TRBJ1-4 TRBV4-3 15 NA CASSTHTGGREKLFF TGCGCCAGCAGCACCCACACGGGAGGTAGAGAAAAACTGTTTTTT
NA TRBJ2-2 TRBV10-3 14 NA CAAGTGANTGELFF TGTGCCGCCGGAACAGGAGCGAACACCGGGGAGCTGTTTTTT
NA TRBJ2-5 TRBV9 15 TRBD2 CASSGGPREGETQYF TGTGCCAGCAGCGGTGGCCCCCGGGAGGGAGAGACCCAGTACTTC
NA TRBJ2-5 TRBV5-4 14 NA CASSRQDGQETQYF TGTGCCAGCAGTCGACAGGACGGCCAAGAGACCCAGTACTTC
few TRBJ2-3 TRBV7-2 12 NA CASSLQGDTQYF TGTGCCAGCAGCCTGCAGGGGGATACGCAGTATTTT
NA TRBJ2-3 TRBV7-9 17 NA CASRQLRGRRGTDTQYF TGTGCCAGCAGACAGCTCAGGGGTAGAAGAGGCACAGATACGCAGTATTTT
NA TRBJ2-5 TRBV13 12 NA CASSLAQETQYF TGTGCCAGCAGCTTAGCGCAAGAGACCCAGTACTTC
NA TRBJ2-5 TRBV6-5 13 NA CASSYFSRQTQYF TGTGCCAGCAGTTACTTTTCGCGGCAGACCCAGTACTTC
NA TRBJ2-3 TRBV29-1 14 NA CSAPRGFETDTQYF TGCAGCGCCCCCCGTGGCTTTGAAACAGATACGCAGTATTTT
few TRBJ1-4 TRBV5-1 16 TRBD1 CASSLAQQGAREKLFF TGCGCCAGCAGCTTGGCCCAACAGGGGGCGAGGGAAAAACTGTTTTTT
many TRBJ2-7 TRBV28 12 NA CASSLTAYEQYF TGTGCCAGCAGTTTAACGGCCTACGAGCAGTACTTC
few TRBJ1-6 TRBV5-5 13 TRBD1 CASSLQGDSPLHF TGTGCCAGCAGCTTACAGGGGGATTCACCCCTCCACTTT
NA TRBJ1-2 TRBV11-1 13 TRBD1 CASSLDRGYGYTF TGTGCCAGCAGCCTCGACAGGGGCTATGGCTACACCTTC
few TRBJ2-7 TRBV9 15 NA CASSPYRVGHREQYF TGTGCCAGCAGCCCATACAGGGTTGGGCATCGGGAGCAGTACTTC
many TRBJ2-4 TRBV14 19 TRBD1 CASSRLTGGEGEGKNIQYF TGTGCCAGCAGCCGTCTGACAGGGGGCGAAGGGGAAGGCAAAAACATTCAGTACTTC
few TRBJ2-3 TRBV19 14 NA CASSGQLRTDTQYF TGTGCCAGTAGTGGACAGCTTCGCACAGATACGCAGTATTTT
once TRBJ2-3 TRBV5-1 13 NA CASRQGSTDTQYF TGCGCCAGCAGGCAGGGTAGCACAGATACGCAGTATTTT
few TRBJ2-2 TRBV13 17 TRBD2 CASSRFGGGARTGELFF TGTGCCAGCAGCCGTTTTGGCGGGGGGGCCCGGACCGGGGAGCTGTTTTTT
few TRBJ2-2 TRBV7-2 15 NA CASSARGGSTGELFF TGTGCCAGCAGCGCCAGGGGGGGTTCCACCGGGGAGCTGTTTTTT